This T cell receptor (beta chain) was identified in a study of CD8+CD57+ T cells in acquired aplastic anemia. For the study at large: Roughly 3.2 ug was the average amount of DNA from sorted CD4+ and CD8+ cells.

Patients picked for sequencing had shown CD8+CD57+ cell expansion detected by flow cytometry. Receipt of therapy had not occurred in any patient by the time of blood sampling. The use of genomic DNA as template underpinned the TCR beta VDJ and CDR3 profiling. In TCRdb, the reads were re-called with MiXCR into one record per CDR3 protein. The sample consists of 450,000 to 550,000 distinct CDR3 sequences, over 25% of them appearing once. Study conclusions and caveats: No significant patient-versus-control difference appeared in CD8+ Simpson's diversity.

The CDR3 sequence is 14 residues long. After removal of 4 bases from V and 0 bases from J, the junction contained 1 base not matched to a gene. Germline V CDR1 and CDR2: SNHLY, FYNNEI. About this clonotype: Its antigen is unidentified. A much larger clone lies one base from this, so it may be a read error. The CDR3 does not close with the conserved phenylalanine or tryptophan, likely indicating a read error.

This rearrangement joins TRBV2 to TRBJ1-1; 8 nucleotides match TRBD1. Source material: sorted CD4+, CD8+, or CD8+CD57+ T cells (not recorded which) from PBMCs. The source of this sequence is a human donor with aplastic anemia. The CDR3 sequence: CASSGQGMNTEAFS. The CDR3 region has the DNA TGTGCCAGCAGTGGACAGGGGATGAACACTGAAGCTTTCTCT.